This T cell receptor beta chain was captured by sequencing in a study of cytomegalovirus exposure and HLA in healthy donors. Overall study context: The platform used for the 95 to 150 validation repertoires matched that of the 650 to 750 first-cohort repertoires, a later analysis reported.

TCRdb's table, derived via immunoSEQ multiplex PCR, lists solely in-frame clones and lacks some. The sample has 100,000 to 150,000 clones, 94% seen once. Germline assignment: CDR1 SGDLS and CDR2 YYNGEE. Trimming removed 0 bases at V and 7 bases at J, with 10 bases between. The CDR3 is 14 amino acids. Whole-study findings and limits: Cytomegalovirus-associated status was assigned to fewer than 200 TCR beta chains. Subsequent analysis found a tendency for first-cohort TCR clusters to co-occur within the 90 to 150 validation repertoires.

Of note for this clone: As yet, its antigen is unknown.

The specimen was PBMCs. This TCR was recovered from a woman younger than 35 in good health and CMV-seronegative. This rearrangement joins TRBV9 to TRBJ2-2; no clear D. The CDR3: CASSVARRGGELFF. DNA of the CDR3: TGTGCCAGCAGCGTAGCTCGGCGCGGCGGGGAGCTGTTTTTT.